This record covers a single TCR beta chain. The antigen is undetermined. At one of its ends the junction is not consistent with the germline gene, which may arise from a read error. Amplification of TCR beta CDR3 regions was performed using RNA transcripts as template. In the first-round RT-PCR of the TCR CDR3, the HTBI primer set was used. Via MiXCR, TCRdb re-called the multiplex PCR reads, giving one row per CDR3 protein. The data contain 660,000 or so distinct CDR3 sequences, roughly 20% of them singletons. This entry is derived from a study of T cells in Graves' hyperthyroidism and ophthalmopathy. General study results and limits: Most thyroid clonotypes with frequency above 0.001 were detected in blood. Ophthalmopathy was told apart from stable hyperthyroidism by a 13 V-J model.

Every diagnosis used clinical symptoms, serum thyroxine and TRAb, thyroid ultrasound and orbital computed tomography. Germline V gene sequence: CDR1 MNHEY, CDR2 SMNVEV (reference sequence). CDR3 length: 13 amino acids. The chain links TRBV27 to TRBJ1-1; D not certain. Sequenced material: blood. This receptor was taken from a man younger than 45 with Graves' ophthalmopathy. The CDR3, as DNA: TGTGCCAGCAGTTTACAGCAAAACACTGAAGCTTCCTTT. Translation: CASSLQQNTEASF.